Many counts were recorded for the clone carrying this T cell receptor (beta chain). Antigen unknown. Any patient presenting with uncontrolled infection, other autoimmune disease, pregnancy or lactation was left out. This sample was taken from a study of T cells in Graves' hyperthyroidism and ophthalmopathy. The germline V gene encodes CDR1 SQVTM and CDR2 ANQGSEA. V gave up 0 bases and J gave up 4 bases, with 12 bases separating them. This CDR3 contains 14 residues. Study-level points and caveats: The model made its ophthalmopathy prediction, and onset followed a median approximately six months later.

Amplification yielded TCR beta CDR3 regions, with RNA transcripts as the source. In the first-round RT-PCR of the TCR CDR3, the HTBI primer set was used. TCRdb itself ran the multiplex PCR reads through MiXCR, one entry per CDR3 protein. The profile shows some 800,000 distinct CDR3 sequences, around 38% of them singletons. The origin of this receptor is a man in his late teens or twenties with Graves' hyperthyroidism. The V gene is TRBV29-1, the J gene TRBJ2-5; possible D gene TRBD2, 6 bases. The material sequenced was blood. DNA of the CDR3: TGCAGCGTTGAAGAACTAGCCGGAGGAGAGACCCAGTACTTC. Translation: CSVEELAGGETQYF.